The 22 T cell receptor beta chains reported below all come from one sample, sequenced in a study of identical twins. TCRdb ran MiXCR on the 5' RACE reads and lists one entry per CDR3 protein. The sample carries hundreds of thousands of distinct CDR3 sequences, over 5% recorded once. The sequencing sample was made of naive T cells sorted from blood. Receptor source: a man aged 18 to 29 in good health.

This clonotype was seen repeatedly, ten times or more. The chain joins TRBV29-1 to TRBJ2-1; TRBD2 aligns across 13 bases. Unmatched junction bases numbered 10, after V lost 4 bases and J lost 10 bases. This CDR3 comprises 15 residues. Germline lookup yields CDR1 SQVTM and CDR2 ANQGSEA. CDR3 DNA sequence: TGCAGCGTTGGTTCCGGACTAGCGGGAGTCAACGAGCAGTTCTTC. This sequence encodes CSVGSGLAGVNEQFF.

This clonotype was counted many times. The chain employs TRBV12-3 or TRBV12-4 and TRBJ1-2; D gene ambiguous. CDR3 length equals 14 residues. Trimming cost V 3 bases and J 0 bases, with 8 bases left between them. The CDR3 DNA sequence: TGTGCCAGCAGTTTGGACGGAACTAACTATGGCTACACCTTC. It encodes CASSLDGTNYGYTF.

This clonotype was counted many times. DNA of the CDR3: TGTGCCAGTTGGACAGGCCCCAACAATGAGCAGTTCTTC. Its translation: CASWTGPNNEQFF. This chain uses TRBV10-3 with TRBJ2-1; TRBD1 aligns across 7 bases. CDR3 length: 13 amino acids. Trimming at V came to 10 bases and at J to 5 bases, leaving 8 bases not matched to a gene. Germline V gene lookup returns CDR1 ENHRY and CDR2 SYGVKD.

This clonotype was counted ten times or more. The chain couples TRBV7-9 to TRBJ2-1; no definite D call. Trimming removed 2 bases at V and 12 bases at J, with 11 bases between. The CDR3 runs 12 residues. The V gene's germline CDR1 is SEHNR and CDR2 FQNEAQ (reference sequence). The DNA of the CDR3 is TGTGCCAGCAGCTTAAACCTACTTCGGCAGTTCTTC. It codes for CASSLNLLRQFF.

This clonotype came up a few times. The rearrangement links TRBV7-2 to TRBJ2-3; TRBD2 matches 16 bases. The CDR3 is 17 amino acids. CDR1 is SGHTA, CDR2 FQGNSA, per germline. With V trimmed by 5 bases and J by 8 bases, 10 bases remained unmatched. CDR3 DNA sequence: TGTGCCAGCAGCCGTCCCGGGACTAGCGGGAGGGCCTCTACGCAGTATTTT. Translated, it gives CASSRPGTSGRASTQYF. Supplemented by reference TRBV7-2 and TRBJ2-3, the full variable domain reads GAGVSQSPSNKVTEKGKDVELRCDPISGHTALYWYRQSLGQGLEFLIYFQGNSAPDKSGLPSDRFSAERTGGSVSTLTIQRTQQEDSAVYLCASSRPGTSGRASTQYFGPGTRLTVL.

This clonotype showed up many times. The chain uses TRBV11-2 and TRBJ2-7, with 8 bases identical to TRBD2. This CDR3 spans 15 amino acids. Germline assignment: CDR1 SGHAT and CDR2 FQNNGV. The ends lost 3 bases at V and 4 bases at J; junction bases unmatched: 8. CDR3 sequence: CASSFGLAGDYEQYF. CDR3 nucleotide sequence: TGTGCCAGCAGCTTCGGACTAGCTGGAGATTACGAGCAGTACTTC.

This clonotype was recorded at least ten times. This chain joins TRBV5-1 and TRBJ1-6, with D perhaps TRBD1 (5 bases). The V gene lost 0 bases and the J gene lost 11 bases, with 9 bases spanning the gap. The germline CDR1 and CDR2 sequences are SGHRS and YFSETQ. The CDR3 covers 13 residues. The CDR3 region has the DNA TGCGCCAGCAGCTTGGAGCGGGGGGCACCCCTCCACTTT. The encoded protein is CASSLERGAPLHF.

This clonotype was observed many times. The chain carries TRBV5-5 and TRBJ2-1; D may be TRBD1 or TRBD2 (5 bases each). Germline V lookup: CDR1 SGHKS, CDR2 YYEKEE (reference sequence). The CDR3 is 14 amino acids. V lost 3 bases, J lost 10 bases, and 17 bases lay in between. DNA of the CDR3: TGTGCCAGCAGCTATGGGTTCGGGGCAGAGGAGCAGTTCTTC. It translates to CASSYGFGAEEQFF.

This clonotype was observed many times. This chain links TRBV10-3 with TRBJ2-3; tentatively, D is TRBD2 (6 bases). V dropped 10 bases and J dropped 6 bases, with 29 bases sitting between them. Germline lookup yields CDR1 ENHRY and CDR2 SYGVKD. The CDR3 is 17 residues long. The CDR3 DNA is TGTGCCACCAGCCTAGTTGCGGGGACCATCCGAGCGGATACGCAGTATTTT. Amino acids: CATSLVAGTIRADTQYF.

This clonotype has only a few counts. The rearrangement uses TRBV7-9 and TRBJ1-5; TRBD1 matches at 7 bases. The CDR3 has 14 residues. V lost 10 bases, J lost 1 base, and 7 bases stayed unmatched. From germline, CDR1 is SEHNR and CDR2 FQNEAQ (reference sequence). The CDR3 nucleotides are TGTGCCACCCAAAAGGGACAGAGCAATCAGCCCCAGCATTTT. Encoded protein: CATQKGQSNQPQHF.

This clonotype showed up just a few times. The chain carries TRBV11-2 and TRBJ2-2; possibly TRBD1 for D (6 bases). Per the germline V gene, CDR1 is SGHAT and CDR2 is FQNNGV. The CDR3 totals 14 residues. V lost 5 bases and J 6 bases, leaving 13 bases between the germline ends. CDR3 nucleotides: TGTGCCAGCAGCCAGGGGTTGGGTTCCGGGGAGCTGTTTTTT. Amino acid sequence: CASSQGLGSGELFF.

This clonotype was seen ten or more times. The V call is TRBV5-1, the J call TRBJ2-3, with D perhaps TRBD1 or TRBD2 (5 bases each). Germline V lookup: CDR1 SGHRS, CDR2 YFSETQ. Trimming removed 0 bases from V and 2 bases from J, with 13 bases in between. The CDR3 spans 16 residues. The CDR3 nucleotides are TGCGCCAGCAGCTTGGACCGGGGCGGGTCCACAGATACGCAGTATTTT. Protein sequence: CASSLDRGGSTDTQYF.

This clonotype occurred a few times. The V call is TRBV12-3 or TRBV12-4, the J call TRBJ2-1; D is perhaps TRBD2 (7 bases). The CDR3 has 16 amino acids. V dropped 4 bases and J dropped 6 bases, with 19 bases sitting between them. CDR3 coding DNA: TGTGCCAGCAGTTCACAGGGACTACTAGTTGCCAATGAGCAGTTCTTC. This sequence encodes CASSSQGLLVANEQFF.

In its sample, this clonotype was seen many times. V usage is TRBV6-5 and J usage is TRBJ2-7; D call uncertain. V was shortened by 0 bases and J by 6 bases, with 9 bases between the two germline ends. CDR3 size: 13 residues. From germline, CDR1 is MNHEY and CDR2 SVGAGI. Here the CDR3 reads CASSYSPTSEQYV. CDR3 nucleotide sequence: TGTGCCAGCAGTTACTCGCCGACCAGCGAGCAGTACGTC.

The CDR3 spells CASSQGESSYEQYF. The DNA for the CDR3 is TGCGCCAGCAGCCAAGGGGAAAGCTCCTACGAGCAGTACTTC. V usage is TRBV4-1 and J usage is TRBJ2-7; D ambiguous. The germline V gene has CDR1 MGHRA and CDR2 YSYEKL. Trimming stripped 1 base from V and 0 bases from J, with 7 bases between. The CDR3 totals 14 residues.

CDR3 sequence: CASSYSAGTGDGYTF. CDR3 nucleotide sequence: TGTGCCAGCAGTTACTCTGCCGGGACAGGCGACGGCTACACCTTC. The chain links TRBV6-5 to TRBJ1-2; 8 nucleotides align to TRBD1. The CDR3 has 15 residues. V shed 0 bases and J 8 bases; nucleotides not matched to a gene: 8. Germline V gene sequence: CDR1 MNHEY, CDR2 SVGAGI.

This clonotype has a count of ten or more. The V and J genes are TRBV6-5 and TRBJ1-6; no firm D call. The CDR3 has 12 residues. Germline loops: CDR1 MNHEY, CDR2 SVGAGI. Trimming cost V 6 bases and J 7 bases, with 7 bases left between them. This CDR3 reads CASRDGNSPLHF. Written as DNA, the CDR3 is TGTGCCAGCAGGGACGGGAATTCACCCCTCCACTTT.

V gene TRBV5-8 combines with J gene TRBJ2-1, with TRBD2 matching 10 bases. V was pared by 9 bases and J by 4 bases, with 10 bases of the junction left unmatched. CDR3 length: 15 amino acids. CDR1 is SGHTS and CDR2 is YDEGEE in the germline V gene. The CDR3 DNA follows: TGTGCCACCAAATCCCTAGCGGGAGTTTACAATGAGCAGTTCTTC. Protein product: CATKSLAGVYNEQFF.

This clonotype was counted many times. J is TRBJ2-1 and V is TRBV6-4, with D tentatively TRBD1 or TRBD2 (5 bases each). In germline, CDR1 is MRHNA, CDR2 SNTAGT. V shed 1 base and J shed 2 bases, with 12 bases lying between them. This CDR3 region has 16 residues. CDR3 in amino acids: CASSDFGTATYNEQFF. The CDR3 region has the DNA TGTGCCAGCAGTGACTTCGGGACCGCCACCTACAATGAGCAGTTCTTC.

The chain recombines TRBV2 with TRBJ2-3, with D perhaps matching TRBD2 (6 bases). Germline CDR1 SNHLY, CDR2 FYNNEI. V was clipped by 10 bases and J by 4 bases, with 21 bases between them. CDR3 length: 15 residues. CDR3 sequence: CATTGDGENSDTQYF. CDR3 DNA sequence: TGTGCCACCACGGGGGACGGAGAAAATTCAGATACGCAGTATTTT. Looking up the rest from reference TRBV2 and TRBJ2-3 gives the full variable domain: EPEVTQTPSHQVTQMGQEVILRCVPISNHLYFYWYRQILGQKVEFLVSFYNNEISEKSEIFDDQFSVERPDGSNFTLKIRSTKLEDSAMYFCATTGDGENSDTQYFGPGTRLTVL.

J is TRBJ2-3 and V is TRBV27; D not resolved. Germline CDR1 and CDR2: MNHEY and SMNVEV (reference sequence). V gave up 2 bases and J gave up 2 bases, with 14 bases separating them. There are 16 residues in the CDR3. CDR3 DNA sequence: TGTGCCAGCAGTTTAATGGGTCGCAAAATCACAGATACGCAGTATTTT. The encoded protein is CASSLMGRKITDTQYF.

In its sample, this clonotype was seen many times. This chain connects TRBV4-2 to TRBJ2-5; tentative D call: TRBD2 (6 bases). V was trimmed by 7 bases and J by 5 bases, leaving 14 bases between them. This CDR3 is 13 amino acids long. Germline CDR1 reads LGHNA; CDR2 reads YNFKEQ. In DNA form, the CDR3 reads TGTGCCAGCACCCCGGAGGGGCAGGAGACCCAGTACTTC. It encodes CASTPEGQETQYF.